These T cell receptor beta chains were read from a single sample in a study of cytomegalovirus exposure and HLA in healthy donors. Profiled with immunoSEQ multiplex PCR; TCRdb holds only in-frame clones, not every one. Here the sample spans fewer than 150,000 clones, 60% to 85% being singletons. The sample consisted of PBMCs. The origin of the receptors is a male donor in good health and CMV-seronegative. The CDR3 runs from the conserved cysteine through the conserved F or W. The D gene is left open where the match is weak. Some rows mark clone size as missing; the rest say once, few, many or name a class of expanded clone.

clone size | J gene | D gene | V gene | CDR3 DNA | CDR3 protein
NA | TRBJ2-5 | TRBD2 | TRBV6-5 | TGTGCCAGCAGTTTAGTAGCGGGGGTTAACCAAGAGACCCAGTACTTC | CASSLVAGVNQETQYF
NA | TRBJ1-3 | NA | TRBV6-5 | TGTGCCAGCAGTCGCGACGGACTCTCTGGAAACACCATATATTTT | CASSRDGLSGNTIYF
NA | TRBJ2-5 | TRBD2 | TRBV11-3 | TGTGCCAGCAGCTTACGGCAGGGAGGGCAAGAGACCCAGTACTTC | CASSLRQGGQETQYF
NA | TRBJ2-1 | NA | TRBV19 | TGTGCCAGTAGTAAGGTGGAGAGCTCCTACAATGAGCAGTTCTTC | CASSKVESSYNEQFF
NA | TRBJ1-1 | NA | TRBV7-9 | TGTGCCAGCAGCTTAATGTCGGGGGGTTACATGAACACTGAAGCTTTCTTT | CASSLMSGGYMNTEAFF
few | TRBJ2-5 | NA | TRBV19 | TGTGCCAGTAGTACTCCCTCCCGCCACAGGGCCAGAGAGACCCAGTACTTC | CASSTPSRHRARETQYF
NA | TRBJ2-1 | NA | TRBV5-6 | TGTGCCAGCAGAAACTTTGGAGGTGACCTCGAGCAGTTCTTC | CASRNFGGDLEQFF
NA | TRBJ2-7 | TRBD1 | TRBV27 | TGTGCCAGCACCCCGGACAGGAGCTCCTACGAGCAGTACTTC | CASTPDRSSYEQYF
NA | TRBJ2-7 | TRBD2 | TRBV10-1 | TGCGCCAGCAGTGACCTAGCGGGAGGCCACTACGAGCAGTACTTC | CASSDLAGGHYEQYF
NA | TRBJ2-1 | TRBD1 | TRBV30 | TGTGCCTGGAACAGGGGGACAAACAATGAGCAGTTCTTC | CAWNRGTNNEQFF
NA | TRBJ1-2 | TRBD1 | TRBV5-8 | TGTGCCAGCAGACGGACAGGGCAGACTAACTATGGCTACACCTTC | CASRRTGQTNYGYTF
NA | TRBJ1-6 | TRBD1 | TRBV28 | TGTGCCAGCAGGCTCGCAGGGGGAAGGTCACCCCTCCACTTT | CASRLAGGRSPLHF
NA | TRBJ2-2 | NA | TRBV9 | TGTGCCAGCAGCGTAGACGGGCAGGGTCCCGGGGAGCTGTTTTTT | CASSVDGQGPGELFF
NA | TRBJ1-5 | NA | TRBV7-2 | TGTGCCAGCAGCCGTTTTAGAGAGGATCAGCCCCAGCATTTT | CASSRFREDQPQHF
NA | TRBJ1-4 | TRBD1 | TRBV27 | TGTGCCAGCAGTCCCCTGGACAGGCGGCACGAAAAACTGTTTTTT | CASSPLDRRHEKLFF
NA | TRBJ2-5 | TRBD2 | TRBV6-5 | TGTGCCAGCAGTTACTCGAGCGGGGGACCCAAAGAGACCCAGTACTTC | CASSYSSGGPKETQYF
once | TRBJ2-3 | NA | TRBV14 | TGTGCCAGCAGCCAAGATGCGGCGGGAACAAGCACAGATACGCAGTATTTT | CASSQDAAGTSTDTQYF
NA | TRBJ2-5 | NA | TRBV5-4 | TGTGCCAGCAGCTTGGAAAGGTTCGGGATGGGGGGCCAAGAGACCCAGTACTTC | CASSLERFGMGGQETQYF
NA | TRBJ1-5 | TRBD1 | TRBV19 | TGTGCCAGTATCCGGACAGGGGGGAGTCAGCCCCAGCATTTT | CASIRTGGSQPQHF
few | TRBJ2-5 | NA | TRBV7-6 | TGTGCCAGCAGCTTAGTATCCGGGGGTGAGACCCAGTACTTC | CASSLVSGGETQYF
once | TRBJ1-2 | TRBD1 | TRBV6-4 | TGTGCCAGCAGTGACAGGGGGCCTGTTTATGGCTACACCTTC | CASSDRGPVYGYTF
NA | TRBJ2-3 | TRBD2 | TRBV5-1 | TGCGCCAGCGCCGAAATACTATGGCGGGAGGATCATACTAGCACAGATACGCAGTATTTT | CASAEILWREDHTSTDTQYF
few | TRBJ2-5 | TRBD1 | TRBV5-8 | TGTGCCAGCAGCTTCCCTTACAGGGGGCCTAACCAAGAGACCCAGTACTTC | CASSFPYRGPNQETQYF
NA | TRBJ1-2 | NA | TRBV7-6 | TGTGCCAGCAGCTTAGGGAGACAGCTACCTCAGTTTCACCCGAACTATGGCTACACCTTC | CASSLGRQLPQFHPNYGYTF
few | TRBJ2-5 | NA | TRBV29-1 | TGCAGCGTTGACGGGGGAGAGACCCAGTACTTC | CSVDGGETQYF
NA | TRBJ1-1 | NA | TRBV29-1 | TGCAGCGTCGGAGGACAGAGCACTGAAGCTTTCTTT | CSVGGQSTEAFF
NA | TRBJ2-7 | TRBD2 | TRBV5-6 | TGTGCCAGCAGCTTTTCGGCACTAGCGGCCTACGAGCAGTACTTC | CASSFSALAAYEQYF
NA | TRBJ1-3 | NA | TRBV20-1 | TGCAGTGCTAGCAATGGAAACACCATATATTTT | CSASNGNTIYF